This TCR beta chain was captured in a study of T cell responses to AZD1222 COVID-19 vaccine. This CDR3 spans 15 amino acids. The germline V gene has CDR1 KGHDR and CDR2 SFDVKD. Trimming stripped 5 bases from V and 7 bases from J, with 17 bases between. Using immunoSEQ multiplex PCR, the repertoire was profiled, and TCRdb retains in-frame clones only, with some absent. The sample holds fewer than 65,000 clones, under 90% seen once. This clone occurred once. The rearrangement uses TRBV24-1 and TRBJ2-1; no firm D call. This clonotype was obtained from an adult in good health. The specimen comprised peripheral blood, sampled on day 0 of AZD1222 vaccination. Written as DNA, the CDR3 is TGTGCCACCAGTGGTCCTGGAATAACGTCGAATGAGCAGTTCTTC. It translates to CATSGPGITSNEQFF.